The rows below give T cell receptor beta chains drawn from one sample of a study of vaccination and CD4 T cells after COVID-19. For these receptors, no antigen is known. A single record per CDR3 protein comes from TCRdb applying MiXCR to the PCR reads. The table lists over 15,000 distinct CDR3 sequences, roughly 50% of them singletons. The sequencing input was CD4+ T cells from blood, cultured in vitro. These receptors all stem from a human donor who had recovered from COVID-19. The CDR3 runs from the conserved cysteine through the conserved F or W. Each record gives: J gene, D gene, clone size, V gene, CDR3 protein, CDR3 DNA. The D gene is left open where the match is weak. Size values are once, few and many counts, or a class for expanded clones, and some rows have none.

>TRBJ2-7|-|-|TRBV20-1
CSAPVGGLAREQYF
TGCAGTGCCCCGGTCGGGGGCCTAGCGCGTGAGCAGTACTTC
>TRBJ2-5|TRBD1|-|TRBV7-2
CASSLRDRGQETQYF
TGTGCCAGCAGCTTAAGGGACAGGGGACAAGAGACCCAGTACTTC
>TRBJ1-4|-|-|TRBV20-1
CSAREGALGEKLFF
TGCAGTGCTAGAGAGGGGGCGCTGGGTGAAAAACTGTTTTTT
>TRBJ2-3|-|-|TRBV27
CASSYRLPGLFTDTQYF
TGTGCCAGCAGTTACCGGTTACCGGGACTCTTCACAGATACGCAGTATTTT
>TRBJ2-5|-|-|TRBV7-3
CASSSQGTQVTQYF
TGTGCCAGCAGCTCCCAGGGGACGCAAGTGACCCAGTACTTC
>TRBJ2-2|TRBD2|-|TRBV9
CASSPTVVGGRYTGELFF
TGTGCCAGCAGCCCCACTGTGGTGGGAGGGCGGTACACCGGGGAGCTGTTTTTT
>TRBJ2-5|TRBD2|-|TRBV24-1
CATSDTQQGLGLETQYF
TGTGCCACCAGTGACACCCAACAAGGACTAGGCCTGGAGACCCAGTACTTC
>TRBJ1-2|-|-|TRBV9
CASSVGGWGGSSLYGYTF
TGTGCCAGCAGCGTAGGGGGCTGGGGGGGGAGTAGTCTCTATGGCTACACCTTC
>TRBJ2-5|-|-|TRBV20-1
CSAYDSQETQYF
TGCAGTGCTTATGACAGCCAAGAGACCCAGTACTTC
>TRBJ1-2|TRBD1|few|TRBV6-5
CASSYSVTGITNYGYTF
TGTGCCAGCAGTTACTCTGTGACAGGGATCACTAACTATGGCTACACCTTC
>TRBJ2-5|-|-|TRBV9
CASSSRPSETQYF
TGTGCCAGCAGCTCCAGGCCTTCGGAGACCCAGTACTTC
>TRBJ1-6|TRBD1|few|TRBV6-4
CASSERDRASPLHF
TGTGCCAGCAGTGAACGGGACAGGGCCTCACCCCTCCACTTT
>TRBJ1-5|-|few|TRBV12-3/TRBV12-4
CASSPLGGLISNQPQHF
TGTGCCAGCAGCCCCCTGGGGGGCCTGATAAGCAATCAGCCCCAGCATTTT
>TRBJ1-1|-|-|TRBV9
CASSATANTEAFF
TGTGCCAGCAGCGCGACAGCGAACACTGAAGCTTTCTTT
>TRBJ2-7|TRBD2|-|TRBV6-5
CASSLGGRSYEQYF
TGTGCCAGCAGTTTGGGCGGGAGGTCATACGAGCAGTACTTC
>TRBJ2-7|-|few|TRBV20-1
CSARDKGGTYSYEQYF
TGCAGTGCTAGGGATAAAGGGGGGACGTATTCCTACGAGCAGTACTTC
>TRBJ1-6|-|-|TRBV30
CAWSAQTEGVLHF
TGTGCCTGGAGTGCTCAGACCGAGGGCGTCCTCCACTTT
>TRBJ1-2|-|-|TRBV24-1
CATSDAPTARGYTF
TGTGCCACCAGTGATGCCCCCACCGCTAGGGGCTACACCTTC
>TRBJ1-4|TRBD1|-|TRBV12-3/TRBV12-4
CASRSGTGVEKLFF
TGTGCCAGCAGATCCGGGACAGGGGTTGAAAAACTGTTTTTT
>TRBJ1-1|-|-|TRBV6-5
CASSYGINRNTEAFF
TGTGCCAGCAGTTACGGGATCAACAGGAACACTGAAGCTTTCTTT
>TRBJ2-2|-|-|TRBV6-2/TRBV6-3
CASSYPNTGELFF
TGTGCCAGCAGTTACCCGAACACCGGGGAGCTGTTTTTT
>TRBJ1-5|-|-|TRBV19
CASRERVGNQPQHF
TGTGCCAGTAGGGAAAGGGTTGGGAATCAGCCCCAGCATTTT
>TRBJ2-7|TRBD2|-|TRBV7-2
CASSSRTSGSFYEQYF
TGTGCCAGCAGCTCCAGGACTAGCGGGAGTTTCTACGAGCAGTACTTC
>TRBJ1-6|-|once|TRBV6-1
CASSEQGTYNSPLHF
TGTGCCAGCAGTGAACAGGGCACCTATAATTCACCCCTCCACTTT
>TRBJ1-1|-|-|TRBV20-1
CSATLTKHRDTEAFF
TGCAGTGCTACCTTAACAAAACACAGGGACACTGAAGCTTTCTTT
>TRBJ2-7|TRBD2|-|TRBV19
CASSPPGTNSYEQYF
TGTGCCAGTAGTCCCCCCGGGACTAACTCCTACGAGCAGTACTTC
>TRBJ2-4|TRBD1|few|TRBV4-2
CASSPPGTGNIQYF
TGTGCCAGCAGCCCCCCCGGGACAGGGAACATTCAGTACTTC
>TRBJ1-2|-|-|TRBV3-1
CASSQGYGYTF
TGTGCCAGCAGCCAAGGCTATGGCTACACCTTC
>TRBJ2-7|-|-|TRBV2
CASKWGRTDYEQYF
TGTGCCAGCAAGTGGGGAAGGACGGACTACGAGCAGTACTTC
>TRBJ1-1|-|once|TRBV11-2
CASSPKGYTEAFF
TGTGCCAGCAGTCCAAAGGGGTACACTGAAGCTTTCTTT
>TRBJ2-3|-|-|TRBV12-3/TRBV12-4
CASSFTGTDTQYF
TGTGCCAGCAGTTTCACGGGCACAGATACGCAGTATTTT
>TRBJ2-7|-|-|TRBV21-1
CASSRREGTLSSYEQYF
TGTGCCAGCAGCCGTAGGGAGGGGACGCTGAGCTCCTACGAGCAGTACTTC
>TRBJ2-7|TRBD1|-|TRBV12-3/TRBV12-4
CASRTGDFSEQYF
TGTGCCAGCCGGACAGGAGATTTCTCTGAGCAGTACTTC
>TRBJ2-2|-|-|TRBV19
CASSTRTAWELFF
TGTGCCAGTAGTACGCGGACGGCCTGGGAGCTGTTTTTT
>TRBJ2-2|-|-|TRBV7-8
CASSFDSEGGTGELFF
TGTGCCAGCAGCTTCGACAGTGAAGGGGGCACCGGGGAGCTGTTTTTT
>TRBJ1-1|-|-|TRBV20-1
CSAQAPWGNTEAFF
TGCAGTGCGCAAGCACCCTGGGGGAACACTGAAGCTTTCTTT
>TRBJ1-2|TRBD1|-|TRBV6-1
CASRGDRGRYGYTF
TGTGCCAGCAGGGGGGACAGGGGAAGGTATGGCTACACCTTC
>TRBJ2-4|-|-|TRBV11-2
CASSSLNVVIQYF
TGTGCCAGCAGCTCCCTAAACGTGGTTATTCAGTACTTC
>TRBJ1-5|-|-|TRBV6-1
CASSEWAGGNQPQHF
TGTGCCAGCAGTGAGTGGGCAGGGGGCAATCAGCCCCAGCATTTT
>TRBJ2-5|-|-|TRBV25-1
CAVSVLRQGETQYF
TGTGCCGTTTCCGTCCTAAGACAAGGAGAGACCCAGTACTTC
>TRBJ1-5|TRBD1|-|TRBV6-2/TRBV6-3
CASSATGTGVFRRNQPQHF
TGTGCCAGCAGTGCGACCGGGACAGGGGTCTTTAGGCGCAATCAGCCCCAGCATTTT
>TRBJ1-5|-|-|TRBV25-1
CVSRPRYSNQPQHF
TGTGTCAGCAGACCAAGGTATAGCAATCAGCCCCAGCATTTT